These 10 T cell receptor beta chains share one sample of origin, sequenced in a study of breast tumors, draining lymph nodes, adjacent tissues. TCRdb ran MiXCR on the multiplex PCR reads and lists one entry per CDR3 protein. Altogether 150,000 to 200,000 distinct CDR3 sequences are present, approximately 30% being singletons, with the ten largest covering approximately 4.2%. Axillary draining lymph nodes of breast cancer patients supplied the node samples. Sequenced input: axillary lymph node tissue. The receptor set was obtained from a female donor with breast cancer. Some clones in this sample may be carry-over from other donors' samples.

V gene TRBV6-2 or TRBV6-3 combines with J gene TRBJ1-5, with 8 bases that match TRBD1. The CDR3 is 18 residues long. Unmatched junction bases numbered 11, after V lost 0 bases and J lost 4 bases. Per germline, CDR1 MNHEY and CDR2 SVGEGT. CDR3 region: CASSYSSFQGARNQPQHF. The CDR3 DNA sequence: TGTGCCAGCAGTTACTCGTCTTTCCAGGGGGCGCGGAATCAGCCCCAGCATTTT.

The chain carries TRBV6-2 or TRBV6-3 and TRBJ2-3; D gene unclear. V gave up 8 bases and J gave up 2 bases, with 17 bases separating them. The CDR3 loop spans 15 amino acids. Germline lookup yields CDR1 MNHEY and CDR2 SVGEGT. CDR3 coding DNA: TGTGCCAGCGTGCCTAAGAGCCTTTACACAGATACGCAGTATTTT. Protein product: CASVPKSLYTDTQYF.

This clonotype was seen ten or more times. V and J are TRBV20-1 and TRBJ2-7; 7 nucleotides line up with TRBD2. Germline CDR1 DFQATT, CDR2 SNEGSKA (reference sequence). Trimming removed 3 bases from V and 3 bases from J; junction bases left unmatched: 5. The CDR3 is 13 amino acids. CDR3 bases: TGCAGTGCTAGGGGAGGGTTAGACTACGAGCAGTACTTC. Its translation is CSARGGLDYEQYF.

The genes are TRBV19 and TRBJ1-4; D unclear. There are 14 residues in the CDR3. The V end lost 4 bases, the J end lost 2 bases, and 8 bases lay between the germline ends. Per germline, CDR1 LNHDA and CDR2 SQIVND (reference sequence). CDR3 amino acids: CASSRVGTNEKLFF. The CDR3 DNA reads as TGTGCCAGTAGTAGGGTGGGGACTAATGAAAAACTGTTTTTT. Looking up the rest from reference TRBV19 and TRBJ1-4 gives the full variable domain: DGGITQSPKYLFRKEGQNVTLSCEQNLNHDAMYWYRQDPGQGLRLIYYSQIVNDFQKGDIAEGYSVSREKKESFPLTVTSAQKNPTAFYLCASSRVGTNEKLFFGSGTQLSVL.

A remark on this clonotype: Possible read error: a much larger clone is one base away. The genes are TRBV9 and TRBJ1-2; D uncertain. The CDR3 contains 15 residues. The germline V gene encodes CDR1 SGDLS and CDR2 YYNGEE. The CDR3 bases are TGTGCCAGCAGCGCCTCCAGTCCGGGTTACTATGGCTCCACCTTC. This translates into CASSASSPGYYGSTF.

This clonotype appeared many times. This sequence joins TRBV7-2 and TRBJ2-1, with 11 nucleotides matching TRBD1. CDR3 length: 16 amino acids. CDR1 is SGHTA and CDR2 is FQGNSA in the germline V gene. V lost 0 bases to trimming and J lost 7 bases; unmatched junction nucleotides: 5. The CDR3 DNA is TGTGCCAGCAGCTTAGCGGGGGGACAGGGGGGGAATGAGCAGTTCTTC. Translation gives CASSLAGGQGGNEQFF.

This clonotype was counted ten times or more. The chain couples TRBV7-2 to TRBJ1-2, with no clear D. V was clipped by 0 bases and J by 8 bases, with 10 bases between them. Germline V CDR1 and CDR2: SGHTA, FQGNSA. The CDR3 covers 13 residues. The CDR3 sequence: CASSLAAQLGYTF. CDR3 in DNA: TGTGCCAGCAGCTTAGCGGCACAGCTAGGCTACACCTTC.

The rearrangement links TRBV7-2 to TRBJ2-5; perhaps TRBD2 as D (6 bases). Germline V gene lookup returns CDR1 SGHTA and CDR2 FQGNSA. This CDR3 contains 15 residues. Trimming removed 3 bases at V and 5 bases at J, with 16 bases between. The DNA for the CDR3 is TGTGCCAGCAGCTTTCTCGGGACTGCCGGGGAGACCCAGTACTTC. It is translated as CASSFLGTAGETQYF.

The gene calls are TRBV11-1 and TRBJ1-2, with 11 positions matching TRBD1. The V segment lost 5 bases and the J segment 2 bases; nucleotides outside the gene matches: 4. The CDR3 sequence is 15 residues long. CDR1 SGHAT and CDR2 FQDESV come from the germline V gene (reference sequence). DNA of the CDR3: TGTGCCAGCAGCCGGGGACAGGGGGAGAACTATGGCTACACCTTC. As protein: CASSRGQGENYGYTF.

This clonotype was detected a few times. A much larger clone sits a single nucleotide away, making a read error possible. The chain recombines TRBV7-2 with TRBJ2-6; TRBD1 is a possible D gene (5 bases). CDR3 size: 15 residues. The germline gives CDR1 SGHTA, CDR2 FQGNSA. The CDR3 nucleotides read TGTGCCAGCAGCTTAGCACCCTCTGGGGCCAACGTCCTGCCTTTC. Translated: CASSLAPSGANVLPF.